Below are 21 T cell receptor beta chains sequenced from a single sample in a study of T cell responses to AZD1222 COVID-19 vaccine. The repertoire was sequenced with immunoSEQ multiplex PCR; TCRdb's copy has only in-frame clones and lacks some. Here the sample spans 150,000 or so clones, 90% being singletons. Sequencing used peripheral blood, obtained on day 0 of AZD1222 vaccination. These receptors came from an adult in good health.

The V gene is TRBV12-3 or TRBV12-4, the J gene TRBJ2-3; D may be TRBD1 or TRBD2 (5 bases each). The CDR3 spans 11 residues. V lost 3 bases and J lost 10, with 8 bases in between. CDR3 residues: CASSFEGPQYF. The CDR3 nucleotides read TGTGCCAGCAGTTTCGAGGGACCGCAGTATTTT.

The chain couples TRBV27 to TRBJ2-7, with 7 bases matching TRBD1. J gave up 5 bases and V 6 bases, and 7 bases lay outside the gene matches. Germline values: CDR1 MNHEY, CDR2 SMNVEV (reference sequence). This CDR3 contains 13 residues. CDR3 residues: CASSRSQGNEQYF. CDR3 coding DNA: TGTGCCAGCAGCCGTTCACAGGGGAACGAGCAGTACTTC.

The chain employs TRBV11-3 and TRBJ2-2, with unresolved D. Trimming pared 3 bases from V and 6 bases from J, leaving 5 bases between. Germline V gene sequence: CDR1 SGHNT, CDR2 YENEEA. The CDR3 has 12 residues. In DNA form, the CDR3 reads TGTGCCAGCAGCTTTTGGGCCGGGGAGCTGTTTTTT. This gives the protein CASSFWAGELFF.

The chain employs TRBV10-3 and TRBJ1-5; D not certain. The germline CDR1 and CDR2 sequences are ENHRY and SYGVKD. The CDR3 runs 13 residues. V lost 8 bases to trimming and J lost 1 base, with 9 bases between them. The CDR3 here is CAISKDSNQPQHF. The DNA of the CDR3 is TGTGCCATCTCTAAAGACAGCAATCAGCCCCAGCATTTT.

The rearrangement links TRBV29-1 to TRBJ2-7; D remains ambiguous. The germline V gene has CDR1 SQVTM and CDR2 ANQGSEA. This CDR3 comprises 12 residues. Trimming stripped 5 bases from V and 2 bases from J, with 10 bases between. The CDR3 reads CSVTYSTYEQYF. For the CDR3, the DNA is TGCAGCGTTACGTATTCTACCTACGAGCAGTACTTC.

This chain connects TRBV28 to TRBJ1-1, with 8 positions matching TRBD1. The CDR3 extends over 16 amino acids. J lost 1 base, V lost 6 bases, and 10 bases had no gene match. Germline assignment: CDR1 MDHEN and CDR2 SYDVKM. The CDR3 nucleotides read TGTGCCAGCAGCAACCAACACGGGACAGGGAACACTGAAGCTTTCTTT. Protein product: CASSNQHGTGNTEAFF.

This clone was detected only a few times. The V gene is TRBV19, the J gene TRBJ1-3; D is uncertain. V shed 9 bases and J shed 2 bases, with 5 bases lying between them. The CDR3 consists of 11 residues. The germline CDR1 and CDR2 sequences are LNHDA and SQIVND (reference sequence). CDR3 coding DNA: TGTGCCAGCCGCACTGGAAACACCATATATTTT. This sequence encodes CASRTGNTIYF.

Only a few counts were recorded for this clone. This rearrangement joins TRBV30 to TRBJ2-1, with TRBD2 matching 9 bases. The CDR3 loop spans 15 amino acids. Germline lookup yields CDR1 GTSNPN and CDR2 SVGIG (reference sequence). V trimming: 4 bases; J trimming: 5 bases; junction bases outside the gene matches: 9. Here the CDR3 reads CAWNQRGALNNEQFF. The CDR3 DNA follows: TGTGCCTGGAACCAGCGGGGGGCCCTAAACAATGAGCAGTTCTTC.

The chain couples TRBV28 to TRBJ1-6, with 7 bases fitting TRBD1. Germline V gives CDR1 MDHEN, CDR2 SYDVKM. This CDR3 contains 14 residues. V shed 6 bases, J shed 9 bases, and the junction held 8 bases outside the gene matches. CDR3 sequence (DNA): TGTGCCAGCAGCTACCGACAGGGTGGTTCACCCCTCCACTTT. Its protein product is CASSYRQGGSPLHF.

The chain carries TRBV6-5 and TRBJ1-6, with 7 bases that match TRBD1. Germline-derived CDR1 and CDR2 are MNHEY and SVGAGI. The ends lost 8 bases at V and 9 bases at J; junction bases unmatched: 7. The CDR3 is 13 amino acids. The CDR3 nucleotides are TGTGCCAGCGGGGGAGGGGGCCCTTCACCCCTCCACTTT. Its translation is CASGGGGPSPLHF.

This chain uses TRBV11-2 with TRBJ1-2; a weak D match, TRBD1 (5 bases). The CDR3 length is 12 residues. CDR1 SGHAT and CDR2 FQNNGV come from the germline V gene. V was shortened by 4 bases and J by 7 bases, with 10 bases between the two germline ends. CDR3 amino acids: CASSSGARGYTF. CDR3 coding DNA: TGTGCCAGCAGCTCTGGGGCCCGTGGCTACACCTTC.

This chain joins TRBV10-2 and TRBJ1-1, with D unclear. V lost 0 bases to trimming and J lost 3 bases, with 8 bases between them. In germline, CDR1 is WSHSY, CDR2 SAAADI. The CDR3 is 14 amino acids. As DNA, the CDR3 is TGCGCCAGCAGTGAGTCCCGGGGTGACACTGAAGCTTTCTTT. It specifies CASSESRGDTEAFF.

There are a few counts of this clone. V usage is TRBV5-1 and J usage is TRBJ1-6; D ambiguous. CDR1 and CDR2 (germline): SGHRS, YFSETQ. The CDR3 is made up of 13 amino acids. Trimming took off 0 bases at V and 8 bases at J, with 6 bases between the two ends. As DNA, the CDR3 is TGCGCCAGCAGCTTGGACCTTTATTCACCCCTCCACTTT. Its translation: CASSLDLYSPLHF.

J is TRBJ2-2 and V is TRBV6-5; 10 bases are shared with TRBD1. The V gene end was trimmed by 4 bases and the J gene end by 4 bases; junction bases not matched to a gene: 3. The CDR3 runs to 15 residues. In germline, CDR1 is MNHEY, CDR2 SVGAGI. The CDR3 sequence is CASSSGTGATGELFF. The CDR3 region has the DNA TGTGCCAGCAGTTCCGGGACAGGGGCCACCGGGGAGCTGTTTTTT.

This sequence joins TRBV2 and TRBJ2-7; D is perhaps TRBD1 or TRBD2 (5 bases each). CDR3 length: 14 amino acids. Trimming took 4 bases from V and 0 from J, leaving 10 bases between them. The germline V gene has CDR1 SNHLY and CDR2 FYNNEI. The CDR3 coding sequence is TGTGCCAGCAGTGTAACTAGGGGCTCCTACGAGCAGTACTTC. Amino acids: CASSVTRGSYEQYF.

CDR3 nucleotide sequence: TGTGCCAGCAGCTTATCATTCGGGACAGCTGCCCTTTATGGCTACACCTTC. Translating it yields CASSLSFGTAALYGYTF. The chain employs TRBV7-9 and TRBJ1-2; 7 bases agree with TRBD1. The germline CDR1 and CDR2 sequences are SEHNR and FQNEAQ (reference sequence). Germline trimming cut 2 bases from V and 5 bases from J; bases unmatched to any gene: 14. The CDR3 has 17 residues.

The CDR3: CASSFNRGGQPQHF. In DNA form, the CDR3 reads TGTGCCAGCAGTTTCAACAGGGGAGGTCAGCCCCAGCATTTT. The chain employs TRBV28 and TRBJ1-5; 7 nucleotides agree with TRBD1. The J segment lost 6 bases and the V segment lost 3 bases, leaving 5 bases of the junction unmatched. Germline V gene sequence: CDR1 MDHEN, CDR2 SYDVKM. The CDR3 contains 14 residues.

The V and J genes are TRBV29-1 and TRBJ2-7; D gene uncertain. CDR1 and CDR2 from the germline V gene are SQVTM and ANQGSEA. The CDR3 runs 13 residues. The V end was cut by 5 bases, the J end by 0 bases, with 11 bases between. CDR3: CSVLWTYSYEQYF. The CDR3 bases are TGCAGCGTTCTGTGGACGTACTCCTACGAGCAGTACTTC.

This chain links TRBV2 with TRBJ1-6; 8 bases are a match to TRBD1. This CDR3 contains 17 residues. Trimming cost V 5 bases and J 10 bases; bases outside gene matches: 16. CDR1 and CDR2 from the germline V gene are SNHLY and FYNNEI. The CDR3 is CASSTVPGQEPGSPLHF. In DNA form, the CDR3 reads TGTGCCAGCAGTACCGTCCCGGGACAGGAACCAGGGTCACCCCTCCACTTT.

The V and J genes are TRBV20-1 and TRBJ1-2; D call uncertain. The germline CDR1 and CDR2 sequences are DFQATT and SNEGSKA (reference sequence). The V end lost 0 bases, the J end lost 5 bases, and 4 bases lay between the germline ends. This CDR3 contains 11 residues. The chain's CDR3 is CSAREGYGYTF. In DNA form, the CDR3 reads TGCAGTGCTAGAGAGGGATATGGCTACACCTTC.

The gene calls are TRBV7-2 and TRBJ1-2, with 7 bases that match TRBD1. Losses at the gene ends were 5 bases for V and 0 bases for J; bases not matched to a gene: 9. In germline, CDR1 is SGHTA, CDR2 FQGNSA. This CDR3 region has 16 residues. CDR3 in DNA: TGTGCCAGCAGCCTCTCCCCGGGGACAGCTAACTATGGCTACACCTTC. Translated, it gives CASSLSPGTANYGYTF.